The next 23 T cell receptor beta chains were all read from a single sample in a study of cytotoxic CD8 clonotypes in ibrutinib-treated CLL. Using immunoSEQ multiplex PCR, the repertoire was profiled, and TCRdb retains in-frame clones only, with some absent. This sample has roughly 170,000 clones, with about 84% found just once. This specimen consisted of PBMCs, obtained after 24 months of ibrutinib treatment. The receptors were gathered from a human donor with chronic lymphocytic leukemia.

V usage is TRBV2 and J usage is TRBJ2-5; D is possibly TRBD1 (5 bases). CDR1 is SNHLY, CDR2 FYNNEI, per germline. The V gene lost 6 bases and the J gene lost 2 bases, with 10 bases spanning the gap. The CDR3 runs 13 residues. CDR3 nucleotide sequence: TGTGCCAGCAGCCAGGGCTATCAAGAGACCCAGTACTTC. Translated: CASSQGYQETQYF. The variable domain in full, with the rest retrieved from reference TRBV2 and TRBJ2-5, is EPEVTQTPSHQVTQMGQEVILRCVPISNHLYFYWYRQILGQKVEFLVSFYNNEISEKSEIFDDQFSVERPDGSNFTLKIRSTKLEDSAMYFCASSQGYQETQYFGPGTRLLVL.

The gene calls are TRBV28 and TRBJ2-3; 9 bases match TRBD2. Trimming cost V 3 bases and J 5 bases; bases outside gene matches: 3. From germline, CDR1 is MDHEN and CDR2 SYDVKM. The CDR3 is 14 residues long. The CDR3 protein is CASSFSGRGDTQYF. CDR3 DNA sequence: TGTGCCAGCAGTTTTAGCGGGAGAGGAGATACGCAGTATTTT.

The J gene is TRBJ1-1, the V gene TRBV20-1; D call uncertain. From germline, CDR1 is DFQATT and CDR2 SNEGSKA (reference sequence). V was pared by 6 bases and J by 1 base, with 6 bases between. The CDR3 spans 11 residues. The CDR3 bases are TGCAGTGCCAGTGGGAACACTGAAGCTTTCTTT. As protein: CSASGNTEAFF.

This chain joins TRBV7-8 and TRBJ1-2; D gene uncertain. CDR3 length: 12 amino acids. In germline, CDR1 is SGHVS, CDR2 FQNEAQ. V shed 1 base and J shed 8 bases, with 8 bases lying between them. CDR3 DNA: TGTGCCAGCAGCTTAGTACCGTACGGCTACACCTTC. Protein product: CASSLVPYGYTF. The entire variable domain, with the rest obtained from reference TRBV7-8 and TRBJ1-2, is as follows: GAGVSQSPRYKVAKRGQDVALRCDPISGHVSLFWYQQALGQGPEFLTYFQNEAQLDKSGLPSDRFFAERPEGSVSTLKIQRTQQEDSAVYLCASSLVPYGYTFGSGTRLTVV.

A single count supports this clone. The chain is built from TRBV7-2 and TRBJ1-2; 11 nucleotides agree with TRBD1. CDR1 and CDR2 from the germline V gene are SGHTA and FQGNSA. The CDR3 consists of 14 residues. The ends lost 1 base at V and 7 bases at J; junction bases unmatched: 2. The chain's CDR3 is CASSLGGQGGGYTF. For the CDR3, the DNA is TGTGCCAGCAGCTTAGGGGGACAGGGGGGTGGCTACACCTTC.

This clone was observed at least ten times. CDR3 sequence reads: CASRLAEGTVAEAFF. CDR3 in DNA: TGTGCAAGTCGCTTAGCGGAGGGAACAGTTGCTGAAGCTTTCTTT. V and J are TRBV12-2 and TRBJ1-1. TRBV12-2 has pseudogene status. The CDR3 covers 15 residues.

The CDR3 nucleotides are TGTGCCAGCAGCTTTTTCTTGGGCTCTGAGCAGTACTTC. This translates into CASSFFLGSEQYF. The gene calls are TRBV5-4 and TRBJ2-7; no clear D. Trimming removed 2 bases at V and 7 bases at J, with 13 bases between. The germline gives CDR1 SGHNT, CDR2 YYREEE (reference sequence). The CDR3 is 13 amino acids.

The J gene is TRBJ1-2, the V gene TRBV4-3, with D uncertain. This CDR3 spans 16 amino acids. Deletions cut 0 bases from V and 2 bases from J, with 13 bases between. CDR1 is LGHNA, CDR2 YSLEER, per germline. The CDR3 sequence: CASSQDRVWRNYGYTF. Here the CDR3 DNA reads TGCGCCAGCAGCCAAGATAGGGTGTGGAGAAACTATGGCTACACCTTC.

This chain joins TRBV7-2 and TRBJ2-7, with 10 bases fitting TRBD2. This CDR3 contains 14 residues. CDR1 is SGHTA and CDR2 is FQGNSA in the germline V gene. The ends lost 1 base at V and 6 bases at J; junction bases unmatched: 3. In DNA form, the CDR3 reads TGTGCCAGCAGCTTAGTATCTAGCGGGAGCGAGCAGTACTTC. Translated: CASSLVSSGSEQYF.

The chain links TRBV5-1 to TRBJ1-1, with D perhaps TRBD1 (6 bases). This CDR3 region has 13 residues. Per germline, CDR1 SGHRS and CDR2 YFSETQ. V was trimmed by 3 bases and J by 1 base, leaving 7 bases between them. The DNA of the CDR3 is TGCGCCAGCAGCTCACAGGGGAACACTGAAGCTTTCTTT. It is translated as CASSSQGNTEAFF. The whole variable domain, remainder taken from reference TRBV5-1 and TRBJ1-1, is KAGVTQTPRYLIKTRGQQVTLSCSPISGHRSVSWYQQTPGQGLQFLFEYFSETQRNKGNFPGRFSGRQFSNSRSEMNVSTLELGDSALYLCASSSQGNTEAFFGQGTRLTVV.

V is TRBV7-2 and J is TRBJ2-1, with a weak D call TRBD2 (5 bases). Trimming cost V 5 bases and J 7 bases, with 15 bases left between them. From germline, CDR1 is SGHTA and CDR2 FQGNSA. The CDR3 has 14 residues. CDR3 residues: CASSKTPSYNEQFF. The CDR3 DNA follows: TGTGCCAGCAGCAAAACGCCTAGCTATAATGAGCAGTTCTTC. Full variable domain (rest looked up from reference TRBV7-2 and TRBJ2-1): GAGVSQSPSNKVTEKGKDVELRCDPISGHTALYWYRQSLGQGLEFLIYFQGNSAPDKSGLPSDRFSAERTGGSVSTLTIQRTQQEDSAVYLCASSKTPSYNEQFFGPGTRLTVL.

V and J are TRBV28 and TRBJ1-5, with 8 positions matching TRBD1. Germline V gene data show CDR1 as MDHEN and CDR2 as SYDVKM. Trimming at V came to 7 bases and at J to 6 bases, leaving 5 bases not matched to a gene. The CDR3 is made up of 13 amino acids. The CDR3 DNA reads as TGTGCCAGCATCAGGGACAGGAGTCAGCCCCAGCATTTT. This sequence encodes CASIRDRSQPQHF.

V gene TRBV4-3 combines with J gene TRBJ1-1; weak D call: TRBD1 (5 bases). Per germline, CDR1 LGHNA and CDR2 YSLEER. This CDR3 is built from 15 residues. Trimming removed 0 bases at V and 1 base at J, with 9 bases between. CDR3 region: CASSQDLDRNTEAFF. The CDR3 bases are TGCGCCAGCAGCCAAGATCTTGACAGGAACACTGAAGCTTTCTTT.

The V and J genes are TRBV18 and TRBJ2-6, with D perhaps matching TRBD1 or TRBD2 (5 bases each). The germline V gene has CDR1 KGHSH and CDR2 LQKENI. This CDR3 comprises 16 residues. V lost 3 bases and J 4 bases, leaving 13 bases between the germline ends. The CDR3 nucleotides read TGTGCCAGCTCACCGGGACCCGCTGGGGGGGCCAACGTCCTGACTTTC. Translating it yields CASSPGPAGGANVLTF.

In DNA form, the CDR3 reads TGTGCCAGCAGCCCCAGTCCGGGACGGGAGTATGGCTACACCTTC. This codes for CASSPSPGREYGYTF. The chain combines TRBV9 with TRBJ1-2; D may be TRBD1 (5 bases). The ends were cut back, 4 bases at V and 5 bases at J, with 18 bases in the middle. The germline V gene has CDR1 SGDLS and CDR2 YYNGEE. The CDR3 has 15 residues.

The rearrangement uses TRBV28 and TRBJ1-2; D ambiguous. Looked up from germline, CDR1 is MDHEN and CDR2 is SYDVKM. The V gene lost 4 bases and the J gene lost 8 bases, with 17 bases spanning the gap. CDR3 length: 14 amino acids. The DNA for the CDR3 is TGTGCCAGCAGTTCGGGCGTCCGGGTGAGGGGCTACACCTTC. This gives the protein CASSSGVRVRGYTF.

This clone was recorded a few times. V usage is TRBV5-1 and J usage is TRBJ2-3; 7 nucleotides line up with TRBD1. Trimming took 3 bases from V and 5 from J; bases not matched to a gene: 6. CDR3 size: 14 residues. Germline V CDR1 and CDR2: SGHRS, YFSETQ. CDR3 loop: CASSSDRPQDTQYF. The CDR3 DNA is TGCGCCAGCAGCTCGGACAGGCCCCAAGATACGCAGTATTTT.

This rearrangement joins TRBV2 to TRBJ2-1; no reliable D call. The CDR3 consists of 14 residues. With 7 bases removed from V and 3 bases from J, the gap between germline ends came to 13 bases. Germline V gives CDR1 SNHLY, CDR2 FYNNEI. DNA for the CDR3: TGTGCCAGCACAAGGGCAGGTTTCTACAATGAGCAGTTCTTC. Translating it yields CASTRAGFYNEQFF.

The rearrangement uses TRBV2 and TRBJ1-6; D call uncertain. This CDR3 contains 14 residues. Trimming left V 7 bases short and J 5 bases short, with 12 bases between. Germline-derived CDR1 and CDR2 are SNHLY and FYNNEI. In DNA form, the CDR3 reads TGTGCCAGCAAGGCGCTCCTTGATAATTCACCCCTCCACTTT. Its translation: CASKALLDNSPLHF.

The J gene is TRBJ1-1, the V gene TRBV30; D ambiguous. The CDR3 runs to 14 residues. V was trimmed by 1 base and J by 1 base, leaving 10 bases between them. Germline CDR1 and CDR2: GTSNPN and SVGIG (reference sequence). In DNA, the CDR3 is TGTGCCTGGAGTGAACCCAGGTCGAACACTGAAGCTTTCTTT. Translated, it gives CAWSEPRSNTEAFF.

The rearrangement links TRBV6-4 to TRBJ1-2; D unclear. CDR3 length: 15 residues. CDR1 and CDR2 (germline): MRHNA, SNTAGT. V was pared by 0 bases and J by 2 bases, with 10 bases between. This CDR3 is CASSDSLGGNYGYTF. The CDR3 region has the DNA TGTGCCAGCAGTGACTCTCTAGGTGGAAACTATGGCTACACCTTC.

The chain links TRBV19 to TRBJ1-2; D remains unclear. V dropped 7 bases and J dropped 0 bases, with 9 bases sitting between them. The V gene's germline CDR1 is LNHDA and CDR2 SQIVND (reference sequence). This CDR3 spans 13 amino acids. The CDR3 DNA reads TGTGCCAGTACTTCCCAGTCTAACTATGGCTACACCTTC. Amino acid sequence: CASTSQSNYGYTF.

CDR3 amino acids: CASRSGTGAFSNQPQHF. CDR3 sequence (DNA): TGTGCCAGCAGGTCCGGGACAGGGGCCTTCAGCAATCAGCCCCAGCATTTT. This chain joins TRBV7-8 and TRBJ1-5; 10 nucleotides line up with TRBD1. With 6 bases clipped from V and 1 base from J, the junction kept 9 bases outside the gene matches. Germline V gene sequence: CDR1 SGHVS, CDR2 FQNEAQ. This CDR3 contains 17 residues.